Presented here are 7 T cell receptor beta chains from one specimen sequenced in a study of blood T cell repertoires in COVID-19. Here immunoSEQ multiplex PCR was the method, and the copy in TCRdb shows in-frame clones only, minus some. The sample holds 300,000 to 400,000 clones, roughly 90% seen once. Sequencing input: PBMCs or T cells enriched from blood (not recorded which). These receptors originate from a man aged 60 to 75 who had recovered from COVID-19.

The V and J genes are TRBV7-9 and TRBJ2-6; 9 nucleotides line up with TRBD1. The V segment lost 5 bases and the J segment 2 bases; nucleotides outside the gene matches: 7. The CDR3 runs to 17 residues. Germline lookup yields CDR1 SEHNR and CDR2 FQNEAQ (reference sequence). The CDR3 coding sequence is TGTGCCAGCAGCCCCGGACAGGGGAGGGCTGGGGCCAACGTCCTGACTTTC. Its protein product is CASSPGQGRAGANVLTF. The variable domain in full, completed from reference TRBV7-9 and TRBJ2-6, reads DTGVSQNPRHKITKRGQNVTFRCDPISEHNRLYWYRQTLGQGPEFLTYFQNEAQLEKSRLLSDRFSAERPKGSFSTLEIQRTEQGDSAMYLCASSPGQGRAGANVLTFGAGSRLTVL.

This chain connects TRBV6-5 to TRBJ2-2, with D perhaps TRBD1 (5 bases). The CDR3 spans 16 residues. Trimming removed 0 bases at V and 1 base at J, with 9 bases between. The germline V gene encodes CDR1 MNHEY and CDR2 SVGAGI. CDR3 coding DNA: TGTGCCAGCAGTTACTCGTCTCAGGGGAACACCGGGGAGCTGTTTTTT. Protein product: CASSYSSQGNTGELFF.

This clone appeared a single time. The chain combines TRBV28 with TRBJ1-2; D is possibly TRBD1 (6 bases). Germline V gene sequence: CDR1 MDHEN, CDR2 SYDVKM. V was cut by 3 bases and J by 4 bases, with 12 bases left in between. CDR3 length: 14 residues. The CDR3 here is CASSLGARTYGYTF. CDR3 DNA: TGTGCCAGCAGTTTGGGGGCCAGGACCTATGGCTACACCTTC.

V usage is TRBV11-1 and J usage is TRBJ1-1; D perhaps matches TRBD1 (6 bases). Per the germline V gene, CDR1 is SGHAT and CDR2 is FQDESV (reference sequence). The V end lost 7 bases, the J end lost 4 bases, and 22 bases lay between the germline ends. CDR3 length: 16 residues. CDR3 residues: CASTSQAGAPSTEAFF. CDR3 coding DNA: TGTGCCAGCACCTCCCAAGCAGGGGCGCCGAGCACTGAAGCTTTCTTT.

The chain joins TRBV9 to TRBJ1-2, with TRBD1 as a possible D gene (5 bases). Trimming left V 6 bases short and J 5 bases short, with 14 bases between. Germline-derived CDR1 and CDR2 are SGDLS and YYNGEE. The CDR3 is 13 residues long. The DNA of the CDR3 is TGTGCCAGCATCGGGACGGGAGGGTATGGCTACACCTTC. As protein: CASIGTGGYGYTF.

V is TRBV2 and J is TRBJ2-1; TRBD2 matches 13 bases. Per germline, CDR1 SNHLY and CDR2 FYNNEI. The CDR3 has 15 residues. Unmatched junction bases numbered 7, after V lost 7 bases and J lost 7 bases. CDR3 loop: CASNLLAGGPNEQFF. The CDR3 bases are TGTGCCAGCAATTTACTAGCGGGAGGGCCAAATGAGCAGTTCTTC.

The chain employs TRBV9 and TRBJ2-3; 11 bases line up with TRBD2. CDR3 length: 15 residues. Germline V gene lookup returns CDR1 SGDLS and CDR2 YYNGEE. V was clipped by 2 bases and J by 4 bases; unmatched bases: 3. CDR3 protein: CASSVTSGGPDTQYF. CDR3 DNA: TGTGCCAGCAGCGTCACTAGCGGGGGACCAGATACGCAGTATTTT. The whole variable domain, filled in from reference TRBV9 and TRBJ2-3, reads DSGVTQTPKHLITATGQRVTLRCSPRSGDLSVYWYQQSLDQGLQFLIQYYNGEERAKGNILERFSAQQFPDLHSELNLSSLELGDSALYFCASSVTSGGPDTQYFGPGTRLTVL.